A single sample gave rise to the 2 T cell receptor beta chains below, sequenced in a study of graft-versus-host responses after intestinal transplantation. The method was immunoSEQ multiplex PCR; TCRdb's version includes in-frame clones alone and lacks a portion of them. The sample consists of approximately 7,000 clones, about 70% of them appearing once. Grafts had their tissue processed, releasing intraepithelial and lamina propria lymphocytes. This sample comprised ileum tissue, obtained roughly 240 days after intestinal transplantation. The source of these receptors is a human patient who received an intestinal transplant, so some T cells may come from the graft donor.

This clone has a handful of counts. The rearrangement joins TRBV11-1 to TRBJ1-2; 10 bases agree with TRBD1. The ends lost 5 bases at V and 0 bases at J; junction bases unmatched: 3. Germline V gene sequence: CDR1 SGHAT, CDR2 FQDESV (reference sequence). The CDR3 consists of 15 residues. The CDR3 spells CASSHGQGANYGYTF. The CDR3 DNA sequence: TGTGCCAGCAGCCACGGACAGGGGGCTAACTATGGCTACACCTTC.

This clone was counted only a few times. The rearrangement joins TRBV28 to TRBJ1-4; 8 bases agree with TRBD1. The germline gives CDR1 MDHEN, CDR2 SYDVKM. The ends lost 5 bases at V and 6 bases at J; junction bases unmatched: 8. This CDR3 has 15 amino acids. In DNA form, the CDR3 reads TGTGCCAGCAGTGGGTGGGCAGGGGGCTATGAAAAACTGTTTTTT. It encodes CASSGWAGGYEKLFF.